The clone carrying this TCR beta chain was seen a few times. Libraries were prepared by immunoSEQ multiplex PCR; TCRdb keeps only in-frame clonotypes and omits some of them. The sample includes 20,000 to 25,000 clones, about 82% of them seen just once. This entry belongs to a study of blood T cell repertoires in COVID-19. Study-level background: Samples taken during acute and convalescent COVID-19 were collected in the United States, Italy and Spain.

J was trimmed by 6 bases and V by 5 bases; bases with no gene match: 3. From germline, CDR1 is SQVTM and CDR2 ANQGSEA. The CDR3 covers 12 residues. The sample consisted of peripheral blood. The chain links TRBV29-1 to TRBJ2-2; 7 positions agree with TRBD1. The TCR comes from a human donor with active COVID-19. The donor label of this sample is uncertain. In DNA form, the CDR3 reads TGCAGCGTTTTGACAGGGCCCGGGGAGCTGTTTTTT. Its protein product is CSVLTGPGELFF.